These 9 T cell receptor beta chains came from one sample sequenced in a study of T cells after yellow fever vaccination. Each CDR3 protein gets one entry after TCRdb re-called the 5' RACE reads with MiXCR. The sample holds approximately 260,000 distinct CDR3 sequences; over 10% are singletons and the top ten take roughly 0.5%. The source was CD4+ T cells sorted from PBMCs, collected 45 days after the yellow fever booster vaccination. These receptors all stem from a man aged 25 to 40 who received the YFV17D yellow fever vaccine.

The chain carries TRBV5-1 and TRBJ1-6; the D gene is possibly TRBD1 (6 bases). There are 15 residues in the CDR3. The V end lost 0 bases, the J end lost 8 bases, and 12 bases lay between the germline ends. Germline loops: CDR1 SGHRS, CDR2 YFSETQ. The CDR3 sequence: CASSLDMGAHSPLHF. In DNA, the CDR3 is TGCGCCAGCAGCTTGGATATGGGGGCCCATTCACCCCTCCACTTT.

The table lists this clonotype with a few counts. The chain couples TRBV7-9 to TRBJ2-7; 8 bases align to TRBD1. Unmatched junction bases numbered 4, after V lost 6 bases and J lost 0 bases. The CDR3 contains 14 residues. Germline assignment: CDR1 SEHNR and CDR2 FQNEAQ (reference sequence). The CDR3 sequence is CASRSDRGSYEQYF. The CDR3 DNA follows: TGTGCCAGCAGAAGTGACAGGGGCTCCTACGAGCAGTACTTC.

The chain couples TRBV6-5 to TRBJ2-4, with no clear D. Trimming took 2 bases from V and 0 from J, leaving 11 bases between them. The germline V gene has CDR1 MNHEY and CDR2 SVGAGI. The CDR3 is 16 amino acids. The CDR3 coding sequence is TGTGCCAGCAGTTACGTACGGAATCTAGCCAAAAACATTCAGTACTTC. Its translation: CASSYVRNLAKNIQYF.

This clonotype was seen a handful of times. This rearrangement joins TRBV12-3 or TRBV12-4 to TRBJ2-1; no reliable D call. The CDR3 has 13 residues. The V end was cut by 6 bases, the J end by 0 bases, with 6 bases between. Here the CDR3 reads CASRPSSYNEQFF. The CDR3 bases are TGTGCCAGCAGGCCTAGCTCCTACAATGAGCAGTTCTTC.

The chain recombines TRBV5-1 with TRBJ2-7, with D possibly TRBD1 on 6 matching bases. CDR3 length: 15 amino acids. Germline V lookup: CDR1 SGHRS, CDR2 YFSETQ. With 0 bases removed from V and 0 bases from J, the gap between germline ends came to 10 bases. Here the CDR3 reads CASSLGGGFSYEQYF. CDR3 DNA sequence: TGCGCCAGCAGCTTGGGAGGGGGATTCTCCTACGAGCAGTACTTC.

This clonotype showed up just a few times. The chain employs TRBV20-1 and TRBJ2-5; 8 bases agree with TRBD1. The CDR3 loop spans 14 amino acids. Germline V lookup: CDR1 DFQATT, CDR2 SNEGSKA (reference sequence). With V trimmed by 6 bases and J by 1 base, 7 bases remained unmatched. Here the CDR3 reads CSASRTGGQETQYF. Here the CDR3 DNA reads TGCAGTGCGAGCCGAACAGGGGGCCAAGAGACCCAGTACTTC.

This clonotype was seen only a few times. The chain couples TRBV20-1 to TRBJ2-5; D is ambiguous. CDR3 length: 12 amino acids. Germline lookup yields CDR1 DFQATT and CDR2 SNEGSKA (reference sequence). Trimming took 3 bases from V and 5 from J, leaving 10 bases between them. This CDR3 reads CSARDPPETQYF. Here the CDR3 DNA reads TGCAGTGCTAGGGACCCGCCGGAGACCCAGTACTTC.

This clonotype was picked up a small number of times. This chain links TRBV5-1 with TRBJ2-7; D is undetermined. This CDR3 is built from 14 residues. V was cut by 2 bases and J by 1 base, with 10 bases left in between. The germline V gene has CDR1 SGHRS and CDR2 YFSETQ. The CDR3 DNA follows: TGCGCCAGCAGCTTAGGTCCCGCTTCCTACGAGCAGTACTTC. It translates to CASSLGPASYEQYF.

This clonotype was observed many times. DNA for the CDR3: TGTGCCAGCAGCCCGGGGTTTGGTAATGAGCAGTTCTTC. Translated, it gives CASSPGFGNEQFF. The chain employs TRBV7-2 and TRBJ2-1, with D tentatively TRBD2 (5 bases). Deletions cut 5 bases from V and 7 bases from J, with 12 bases between. Germline CDR1 SGHTA, CDR2 FQGNSA. This CDR3 comprises 13 residues.